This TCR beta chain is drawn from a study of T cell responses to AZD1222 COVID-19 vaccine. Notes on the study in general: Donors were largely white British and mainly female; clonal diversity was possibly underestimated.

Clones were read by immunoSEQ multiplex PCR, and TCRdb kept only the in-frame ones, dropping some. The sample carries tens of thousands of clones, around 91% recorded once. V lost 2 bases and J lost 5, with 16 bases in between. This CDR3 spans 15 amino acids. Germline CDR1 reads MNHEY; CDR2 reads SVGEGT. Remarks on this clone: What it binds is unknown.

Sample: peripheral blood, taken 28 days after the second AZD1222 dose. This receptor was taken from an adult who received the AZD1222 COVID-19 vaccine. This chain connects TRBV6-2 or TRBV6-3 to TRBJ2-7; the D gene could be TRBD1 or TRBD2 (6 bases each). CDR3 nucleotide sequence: TGTGCCAGCAGTTACCGGAGGGGGAGTCGGAACGAGCAGTACTTC. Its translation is CASSYRRGSRNEQYF.